This entry lists 6 T cell receptor beta chains sequenced from one sample in a study of Graves' ophthalmopathy and Graves' hyperthyroidism. Amplifying from RNA transcripts, the study obtained TCR beta CDR3 regions. RT-PCR in the first round used HTBI primers; a second-round multiplex PCR followed. TCRdb re-called the multiplex PCR reads through MiXCR, storing one row per CDR3 protein. The sample has almost 400,000 distinct CDR3 sequences, roughly 18% seen once; the top ten hold roughly 1.5%. Sequencing input: peripheral blood. The receptors were sampled from a young woman with Graves' ophthalmopathy.

This clonotype was counted at least ten times. The V call is TRBV11-2, the J call TRBJ2-7, with 11 bases aligning to TRBD2. Looked up from germline, CDR1 is SGHAT and CDR2 is FQNNGV. After removal of 5 bases from V and 0 bases from J, the junction contained 12 bases not matched to a gene. There are 18 residues in the CDR3. CDR3 coding DNA: TGTGCCAGCAGCGTACTAGCGGGGGCTCTCACCCGCTCCTACGAGCAGTACTTC. Protein product: CASSVLAGALTRSYEQYF.

This clonotype has ten or more counts. CDR3 protein: CASSLAGQGVGSTEAFF. The CDR3 DNA reads TGTGCCAGCAGCTTAGCGGGACAGGGGGTCGGTAGCACTGAAGCTTTCTTT. The rearrangement joins TRBV7-2 to TRBJ1-1; TRBD1 aligns across 11 bases. Looked up from germline, CDR1 is SGHTA and CDR2 is FQGNSA. Germline trimming cut 0 bases from V and 4 bases from J; bases unmatched to any gene: 7. CDR3 length: 17 amino acids.

V and J are TRBV11-2 and TRBJ2-7, with TRBD2 matching 7 bases. Germline assignment: CDR1 SGHAT and CDR2 FQNNGV. The CDR3 totals 17 residues. V shed 1 base, J shed 0 bases, and the junction held 9 bases outside the gene matches. The CDR3 region has the DNA TGTGCCAGCAGCTTAGTTGGAGCGGGGATCACCTCCTACGAGCAGTACTTC. Encoded protein: CASSLVGAGITSYEQYF.

This CDR3 reads CASSEDPNTGELFF. Written as DNA, the CDR3 is TGTGCCAGCAGCGAGGACCCGAACACCGGGGAGCTGTTTTTT. This chain uses TRBV9 with TRBJ2-2, with D unclear. Trimming took off 3 bases at V and 0 bases at J, with 6 bases between the two ends. CDR1 is SGDLS and CDR2 is YYNGEE in the germline V gene. The CDR3 has 14 residues.

This clonotype was picked up many times. J is TRBJ1-2 and V is TRBV27; D is undetermined. V dropped 3 bases and J dropped 4 bases, with 12 bases sitting between them. Per germline, CDR1 MNHEY and CDR2 SMNVEV (reference sequence). The CDR3 is 14 amino acids. The CDR3 protein is CASSFSPGSYGYTF. In DNA form, the CDR3 reads TGTGCCAGCAGTTTCAGCCCGGGTTCCTATGGCTACACCTTC.

This clonotype came up many times. CDR3 DNA: TGTGCCAGTAGATCCGCCAGCGGGGGGGTCTACGAGCAGTACTTC. Encoded protein: CASRSASGGVYEQYF. This chain connects TRBV19 to TRBJ2-7, with 10 bases fitting TRBD2. The CDR3 has 15 amino acids. The J segment lost 3 bases and the V segment lost 6 bases, leaving 8 bases of the junction unmatched. Germline V gene lookup returns CDR1 LNHDA and CDR2 SQIVND (reference sequence).